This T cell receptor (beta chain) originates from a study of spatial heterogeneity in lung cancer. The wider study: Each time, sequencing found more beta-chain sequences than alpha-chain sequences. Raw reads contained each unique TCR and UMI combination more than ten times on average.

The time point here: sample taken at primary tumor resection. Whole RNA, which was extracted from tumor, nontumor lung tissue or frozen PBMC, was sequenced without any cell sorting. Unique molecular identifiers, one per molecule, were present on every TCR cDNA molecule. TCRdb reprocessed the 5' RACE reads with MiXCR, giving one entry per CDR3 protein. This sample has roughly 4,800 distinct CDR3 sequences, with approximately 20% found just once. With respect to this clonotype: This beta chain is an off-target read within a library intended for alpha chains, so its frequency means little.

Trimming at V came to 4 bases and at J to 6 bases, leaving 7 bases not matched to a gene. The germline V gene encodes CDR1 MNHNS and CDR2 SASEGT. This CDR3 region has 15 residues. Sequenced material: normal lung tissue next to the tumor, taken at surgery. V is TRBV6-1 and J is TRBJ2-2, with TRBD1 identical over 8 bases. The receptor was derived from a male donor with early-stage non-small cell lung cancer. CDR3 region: CASSGQQGGAGELFF. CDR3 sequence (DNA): TGTGCCAGCAGTGGTCAACAGGGGGGCGCCGGGGAGCTGTTTTTT.